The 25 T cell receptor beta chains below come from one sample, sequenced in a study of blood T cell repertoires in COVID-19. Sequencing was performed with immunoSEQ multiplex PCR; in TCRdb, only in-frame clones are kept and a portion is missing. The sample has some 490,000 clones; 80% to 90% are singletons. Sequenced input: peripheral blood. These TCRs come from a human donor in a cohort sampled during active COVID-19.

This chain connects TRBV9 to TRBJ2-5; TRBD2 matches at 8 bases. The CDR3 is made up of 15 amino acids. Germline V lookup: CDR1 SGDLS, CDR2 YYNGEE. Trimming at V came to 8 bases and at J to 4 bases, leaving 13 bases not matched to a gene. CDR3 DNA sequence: TGTGCCAGTTCTACTAGCGGATGGGGAGGAGAGACCCAGTACTTC. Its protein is CASSTSGWGGETQYF.

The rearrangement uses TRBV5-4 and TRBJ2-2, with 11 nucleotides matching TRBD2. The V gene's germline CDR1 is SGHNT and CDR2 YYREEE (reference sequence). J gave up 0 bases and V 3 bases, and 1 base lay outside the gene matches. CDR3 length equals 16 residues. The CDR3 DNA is TGTGCCAGCAGCTCTAGCGGGAGGCCGAACACCGGGGAGCTGTTTTTT. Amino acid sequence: CASSSSGRPNTGELFF.

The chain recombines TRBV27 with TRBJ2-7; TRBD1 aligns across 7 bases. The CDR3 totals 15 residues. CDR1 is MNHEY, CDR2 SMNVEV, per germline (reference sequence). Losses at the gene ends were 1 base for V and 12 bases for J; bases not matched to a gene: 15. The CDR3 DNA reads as TGTGCCAGCAGTTTATTCCCCTCAGACAGGGAGTTTCGGTACTTC. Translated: CASSLFPSDREFRYF.

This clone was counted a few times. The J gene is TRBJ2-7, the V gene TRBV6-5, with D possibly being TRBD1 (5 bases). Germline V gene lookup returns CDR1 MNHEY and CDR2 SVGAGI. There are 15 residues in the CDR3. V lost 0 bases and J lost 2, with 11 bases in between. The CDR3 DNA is TGTGCCAGCAGTTACTCGGGGCGGAGAACCTACGAGCAGTACTTC. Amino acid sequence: CASSYSGRRTYEQYF.

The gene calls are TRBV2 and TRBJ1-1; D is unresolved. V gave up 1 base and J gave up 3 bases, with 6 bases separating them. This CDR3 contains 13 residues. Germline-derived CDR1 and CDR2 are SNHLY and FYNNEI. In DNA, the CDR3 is TGTGCCAGCAGTGAAGTGGAGGACACTGAAGCTTTCTTT. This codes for CASSEVEDTEAFF.

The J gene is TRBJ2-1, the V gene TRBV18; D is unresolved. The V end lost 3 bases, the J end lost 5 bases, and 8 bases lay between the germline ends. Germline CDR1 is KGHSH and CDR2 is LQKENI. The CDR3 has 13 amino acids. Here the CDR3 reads CASSPRQDNEQFF. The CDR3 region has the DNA TGTGCCAGCTCACCCCGCCAGGACAATGAGCAGTTCTTC.

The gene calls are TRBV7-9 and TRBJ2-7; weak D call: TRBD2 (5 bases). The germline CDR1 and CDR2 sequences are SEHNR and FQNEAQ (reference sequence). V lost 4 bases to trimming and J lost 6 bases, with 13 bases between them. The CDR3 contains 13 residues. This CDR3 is CASSSGILSEQYF. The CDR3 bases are TGTGCCAGCAGCTCCGGGATCTTATCCGAGCAGTACTTC.

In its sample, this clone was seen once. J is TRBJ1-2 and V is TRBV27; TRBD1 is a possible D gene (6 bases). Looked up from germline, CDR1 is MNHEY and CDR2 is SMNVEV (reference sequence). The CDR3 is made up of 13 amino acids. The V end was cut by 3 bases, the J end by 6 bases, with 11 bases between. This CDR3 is CASSLGQGNGYTF. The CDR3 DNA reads TGTGCCAGCAGTTTGGGGCAGGGGAATGGCTACACCTTC.

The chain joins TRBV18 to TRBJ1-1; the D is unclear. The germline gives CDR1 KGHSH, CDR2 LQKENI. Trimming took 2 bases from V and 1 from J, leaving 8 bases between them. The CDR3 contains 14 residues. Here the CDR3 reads CASSPWAANTEAFF. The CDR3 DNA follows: TGTGCCAGCTCACCATGGGCTGCGAACACTGAAGCTTTCTTT. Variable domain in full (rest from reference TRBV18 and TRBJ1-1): NAGVMQNPRHLVRRRGQEARLRCSPMKGHSHVYWYRQLPEEGLKFMVYLQKENIIDESGMPKERFSAEFPKEGPSILRIQQVVRGDSAAYFCASSPWAANTEAFFGQGTRLTVV.

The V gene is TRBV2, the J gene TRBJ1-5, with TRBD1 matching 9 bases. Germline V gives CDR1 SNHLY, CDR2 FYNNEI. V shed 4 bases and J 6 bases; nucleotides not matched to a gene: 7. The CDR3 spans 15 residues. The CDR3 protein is CASSGQGEAGQPQHF. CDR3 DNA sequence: TGTGCCAGCAGTGGACAGGGGGAAGCGGGTCAGCCCCAGCATTTT.

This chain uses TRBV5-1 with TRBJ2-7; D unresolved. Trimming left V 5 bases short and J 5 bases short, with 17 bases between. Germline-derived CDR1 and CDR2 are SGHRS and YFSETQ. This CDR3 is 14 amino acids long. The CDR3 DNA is TGCGCCAGCAGTTTACGACCCGTGGCGGACGAGCAGTACTTC. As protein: CASSLRPVADEQYF.

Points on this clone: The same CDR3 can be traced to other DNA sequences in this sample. The CDR3 here is CAWTRGGNTEAFF. CDR3 coding DNA: TGTGCCTGGACCCGGGGAGGGAACACTGAAGCTTTCTTT. The V call is TRBV30, the J call TRBJ1-1; D gene unclear. Trimming left V 4 bases short and J 1 base short, with 10 bases between. This CDR3 region has 13 residues. CDR1 is GTSNPN and CDR2 is SVGIG in the germline V gene (reference sequence).

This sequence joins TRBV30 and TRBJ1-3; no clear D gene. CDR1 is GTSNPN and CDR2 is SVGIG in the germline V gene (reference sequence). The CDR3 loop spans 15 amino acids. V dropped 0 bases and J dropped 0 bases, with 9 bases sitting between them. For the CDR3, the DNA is TGTGCCTGGAGTGTTCCAGTTTTCTCTGGAAACACCATATATTTT. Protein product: CAWSVPVFSGNTIYF.

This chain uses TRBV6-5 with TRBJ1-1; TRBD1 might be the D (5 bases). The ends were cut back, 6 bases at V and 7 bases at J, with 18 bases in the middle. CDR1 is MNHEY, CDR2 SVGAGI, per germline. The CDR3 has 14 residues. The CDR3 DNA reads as TGTGCCAGCAGGGGCTTCCTCGGGGGGTTTGAAGCTTTCTTT. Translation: CASRGFLGGFEAFF.

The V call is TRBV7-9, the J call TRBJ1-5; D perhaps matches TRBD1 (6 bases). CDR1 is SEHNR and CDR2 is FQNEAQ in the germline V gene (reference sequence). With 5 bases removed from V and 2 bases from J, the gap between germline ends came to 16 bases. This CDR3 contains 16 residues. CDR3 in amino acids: CASSQSGGLGNQPQHF. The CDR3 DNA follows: TGTGCCAGCAGCCAATCCGGGGGGCTAGGCAATCAGCCCCAGCATTTT.

CDR3 in DNA: TGTGCCAGTAGTTATCTGGCGGGGAGGGAAAATGAGCAGTTCTTC. This encodes CASSYLAGRENEQFF. The chain has TRBV19 and TRBJ2-1, with 7 bases fitting TRBD2. The germline V gene has CDR1 LNHDA and CDR2 SQIVND (reference sequence). The CDR3 has 15 amino acids. After removal of 5 bases from V and 7 bases from J, the junction contained 11 bases not matched to a gene.

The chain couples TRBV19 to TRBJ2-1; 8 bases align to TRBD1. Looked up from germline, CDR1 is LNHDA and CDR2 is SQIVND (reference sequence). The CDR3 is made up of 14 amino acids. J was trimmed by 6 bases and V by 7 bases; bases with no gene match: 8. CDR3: CASNVAGGGNEQFF. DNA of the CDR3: TGTGCCAGTAACGTGGCAGGGGGCGGCAATGAGCAGTTCTTC. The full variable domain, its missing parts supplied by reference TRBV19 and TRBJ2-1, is DGGITQSPKYLFRKEGQNVTLSCEQNLNHDAMYWYRQDPGQGLRLIYYSQIVNDFQKGDIAEGYSVSREKKESFPLTVTSAQKNPTAFYLCASNVAGGGNEQFFGPGTRLTVL.

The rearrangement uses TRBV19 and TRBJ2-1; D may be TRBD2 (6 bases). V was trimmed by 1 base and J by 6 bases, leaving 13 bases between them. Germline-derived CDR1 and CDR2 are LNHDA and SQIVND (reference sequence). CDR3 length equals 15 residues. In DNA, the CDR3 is TGTGCCAGTAGTATAGTGGGGGGAGCACGCAATGAGCAGTTCTTC. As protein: CASSIVGGARNEQFF.

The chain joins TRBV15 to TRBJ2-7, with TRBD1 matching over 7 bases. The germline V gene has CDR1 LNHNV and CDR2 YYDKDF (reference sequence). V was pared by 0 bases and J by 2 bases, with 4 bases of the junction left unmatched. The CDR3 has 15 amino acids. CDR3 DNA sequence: TGTGCCACCAGCAGAGAGGGACAGTTAGCCTACGAGCAGTACTTC. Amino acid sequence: CATSREGQLAYEQYF.

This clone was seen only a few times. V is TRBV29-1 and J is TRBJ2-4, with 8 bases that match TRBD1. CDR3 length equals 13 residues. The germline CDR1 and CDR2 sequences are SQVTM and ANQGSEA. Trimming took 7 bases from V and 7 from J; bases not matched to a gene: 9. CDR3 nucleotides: TGCAGCGCCGCCGGACAGGGTGGGAACATTCAGTACTTC. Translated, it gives CSAAGQGGNIQYF.

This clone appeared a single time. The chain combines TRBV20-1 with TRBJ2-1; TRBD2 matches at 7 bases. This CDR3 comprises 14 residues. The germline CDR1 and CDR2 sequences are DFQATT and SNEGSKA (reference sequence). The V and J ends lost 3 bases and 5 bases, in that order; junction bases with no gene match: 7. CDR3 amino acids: CSASQAGWNNEQFF. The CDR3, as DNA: TGCAGTGCTAGTCAAGCGGGGTGGAACAATGAGCAGTTCTTC.

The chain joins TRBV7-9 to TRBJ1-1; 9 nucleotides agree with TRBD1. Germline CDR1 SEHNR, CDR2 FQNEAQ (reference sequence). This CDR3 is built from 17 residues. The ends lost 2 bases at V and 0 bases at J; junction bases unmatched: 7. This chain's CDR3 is CASSLTLTGGLNTEAFF. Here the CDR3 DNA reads TGTGCCAGCAGCTTAACCTTGACAGGGGGTCTGAACACTGAAGCTTTCTTT. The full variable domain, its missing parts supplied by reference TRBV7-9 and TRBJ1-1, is DTGVSQNPRHKITKRGQNVTFRCDPISEHNRLYWYRQTLGQGPEFLTYFQNEAQLEKSRLLSDRFSAERPKGSFSTLEIQRTEQGDSAMYLCASSLTLTGGLNTEAFFGQGTRLTVV.

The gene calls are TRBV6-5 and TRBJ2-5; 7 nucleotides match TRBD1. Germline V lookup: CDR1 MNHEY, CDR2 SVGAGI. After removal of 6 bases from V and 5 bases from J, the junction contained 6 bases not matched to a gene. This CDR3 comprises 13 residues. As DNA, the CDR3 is TGTGCCAGCAGAAAACAGGGGCGGGAGACCCAGTACTTC. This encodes CASRKQGRETQYF.

CDR3: CASRKQGARYGYTF. As DNA, the CDR3 is TGTGCCAGCAGAAAACAGGGGGCGCGCTATGGCTACACCTTC. The chain joins TRBV28 to TRBJ1-2; 9 bases align to TRBD1. V trimming: 6 bases; J trimming: 4 bases; junction bases outside the gene matches: 6. Germline assignment: CDR1 MDHEN and CDR2 SYDVKM. This CDR3 comprises 14 residues.

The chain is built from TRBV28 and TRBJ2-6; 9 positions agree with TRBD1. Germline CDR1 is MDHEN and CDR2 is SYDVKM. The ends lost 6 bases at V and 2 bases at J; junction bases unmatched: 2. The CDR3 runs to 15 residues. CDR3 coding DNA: TGTGCCAGCAGCCGGACAGGGGCTGGGGCCAACGTCCTGACTTTC. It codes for CASSRTGAGANVLTF.